A single sample gave rise to the 16 T cell receptor beta chains below, sequenced in a study of blood T cell repertoires in COVID-19. The protocol was immunoSEQ multiplex PCR, while the TCRdb copy is restricted to in-frame clones and leaves out a portion. The sample lists over 110,000 clones; about 80% were seen once. Sequencing was performed on PBMCs or T cells enriched from blood (not recorded which). The receptor set was obtained from a man aged 45 to 65 in a cohort exposed to, infected with or recovered from COVID-19 (not recorded which).

The rearrangement joins TRBV9 to TRBJ1-4; the match to TRBD1 covers 7 bases. From germline, CDR1 is SGDLS and CDR2 YYNGEE. The length of the CDR3 is 16 residues. V lost 5 bases, J lost 7 bases, and 14 bases stayed unmatched. The CDR3, as DNA: TGTGCCAGCAGTGCCAATACAGGGGATACTGGTGAAAAACTGTTTTTT. Protein: CASSANTGDTGEKLFF.

This clone was recorded only once. V gene TRBV14 combines with J gene TRBJ2-5; D perhaps matches TRBD1 (6 bases). Trimming took off 0 bases at V and 5 bases at J, with 13 bases between the two ends. Germline-derived CDR1 and CDR2 are SGHDN and FVKESK. CDR3 size: 15 residues. CDR3 residues: CASSQDVKGEETQYF. DNA of the CDR3: TGTGCCAGCAGCCAAGACGTGAAGGGGGAGGAGACCCAGTACTTC.

This rearrangement joins TRBV4-1 to TRBJ2-7; D unclear. Per germline, CDR1 MGHRA and CDR2 YSYEKL. This CDR3 is 15 amino acids long. Trimming left V 1 base short and J 0 bases short, with 10 bases between. CDR3 sequence: CASSQGTTHSYEQYF. The CDR3 nucleotides read TGCGCCAGCAGCCAAGGAACTACACACTCCTACGAGCAGTACTTC.

The J gene is TRBJ2-7, the V gene TRBV28, with D maybe TRBD1 (6 bases). The V end lost 6 bases, the J end lost 4 bases, and 16 bases lay between the germline ends. Germline V gene sequence: CDR1 MDHEN, CDR2 SYDVKM. This CDR3 contains 14 residues. The CDR3 nucleotides read TGTGCCAGCAGGTTACTACAGGGTTCGTACGAGCAGTACTTC. Its protein product is CASRLLQGSYEQYF.

A few counts support this clone. This chain uses TRBV9 with TRBJ2-7; tentative D call: TRBD1 (5 bases). In germline, CDR1 is SGDLS, CDR2 YYNGEE. V lost 4 bases and J lost 3, with 14 bases in between. The CDR3 is 14 residues long. DNA of the CDR3: TGTGCCAGCAGCTCCACTGACAGAGTCTACGAGCAGTACTTC. Amino acid sequence: CASSSTDRVYEQYF.

The chain has TRBV27 and TRBJ1-6; no reliable D call. The CDR3 totals 16 residues. V gave up 5 bases and J gave up 0 bases, with 11 bases separating them. CDR1 is MNHEY, CDR2 SMNVEV, per germline (reference sequence). CDR3 nucleotides: TGTGCCAGCAGTACCCCGGGAGGCTCCTATAATTCACCCCTCCACTTT. Protein product: CASSTPGGSYNSPLHF.

This chain joins TRBV6-2 or TRBV6-3 and TRBJ1-2, with 8 nucleotides matching TRBD1. With V trimmed by 0 bases and J by 8 bases, 8 bases remained unmatched. The CDR3 is 15 amino acids. Germline V CDR1 and CDR2: MNHEY, SVGEGT. The DNA for the CDR3 is TGTGCCAGCAGTTACTCGAGGAATGACAGGGGAGGCTACACCTTC. Protein product: CASSYSRNDRGGYTF.

This clone has just a few counts. The chain combines TRBV10-1 with TRBJ1-2, with D tentatively TRBD1 (5 bases). The V and J ends lost 1 base and 3 bases respectively, with 21 bases between them. This CDR3 is 18 amino acids long. Germline CDR1 reads WNHNN; CDR2 reads SYGVQD (reference sequence). The CDR3 DNA follows: TGCGCCAGCAGTGAGTGGTGTTTATTAAGGGGAAGGTACTATGGCTACACCTTC. Amino acids: CASSEWCLLRGRYYGYTF.

This chain connects TRBV28 to TRBJ1-1; tentative D call: TRBD1 (6 bases). Per germline, CDR1 MDHEN and CDR2 SYDVKM. Trimming pared 7 bases from V and 5 bases from J, leaving 14 bases between. This CDR3 has 13 residues. For the CDR3, the DNA is TGTGCCAGCATCCTACAGGGCGAAACTGAAGCTTTCTTT. It codes for CASILQGETEAFF. Supplemented by reference TRBV28 and TRBJ1-1, the full variable domain reads DVKVTQSSRYLVKRTGEKVFLECVQDMDHENMFWYRQDPGLGLRLIYFSYDVKMKEKGDIPEGYSVSREKKERFSLILESASTNQTSMYLCASILQGETEAFFGQGTRLTVV.

CDR3 sequence (DNA): TGTGCCAGCAGCTTCTCCGGGACAGGGGGCAGCGGGGAGCTGTTTTTT. This codes for CASSFSGTGGSGELFF. The chain links TRBV7-8 to TRBJ2-2; 12 nucleotides match TRBD1. This CDR3 contains 16 residues. After removal of 3 bases from V and 7 bases from J, the junction contained 6 bases not matched to a gene. Germline values: CDR1 SGHVS, CDR2 FQNEAQ.

The V call is TRBV28, the J call TRBJ2-7; 8 bases agree with TRBD2. Germline V gene sequence: CDR1 MDHEN, CDR2 SYDVKM. The CDR3 runs to 14 residues. J gave up 4 bases and V 3 bases, and 5 bases lay outside the gene matches. DNA for the CDR3: TGTGCCAGCAGTTTCGGGAGGGCCGAGTACGAGCAGTACTTC. This encodes CASSFGRAEYEQYF.

The J gene is TRBJ2-7, the V gene TRBV15; TRBD2 might be the D (6 bases). This CDR3 is built from 16 residues. Trimming pared 0 bases from V and 3 bases from J, leaving 15 bases between. The V gene's germline CDR1 is LNHNV and CDR2 YYDKDF (reference sequence). DNA for the CDR3: TGTGCCACCAGCAGAGATTACGGAGGGAGCAGCTACGAGCAGTACTTC. Amino acids: CATSRDYGGSSYEQYF.

J is TRBJ1-6 and V is TRBV19; D possibly corresponds to TRBD1 (6 bases). Germline CDR1 reads LNHDA; CDR2 reads SQIVND (reference sequence). The CDR3 has 14 amino acids. Between the trimmed V and J ends, which lost 7 bases and 7 bases, there was a span of 14 bases. This CDR3 reads CASIGGHDNSPLHF. The CDR3 region has the DNA TGTGCCAGTATAGGGGGACATGACAATTCACCCCTCCACTTT.

This chain connects TRBV3-1 (or the pseudogene TRBV3-2) to TRBJ2-5; D unresolved. The CDR3 is made up of 16 amino acids. With 1 base removed from V and 5 bases from J, the gap between germline ends came to 17 bases. The germline V gene has CDR1 LGHDT and CDR2 YNNKEL (reference sequence). The CDR3 loop is CASSQARVLAGETQYF. Written as DNA, the CDR3 is TGTGCCAGCAGCCAAGCTCGAGTCCTCGCCGGGGAGACCCAGTACTTC.

A single count supports this clone. Other DNA sequences in this sample translate to the same CDR3. The gene calls are TRBV5-1 and TRBJ2-6; D possibly corresponds to TRBD1 (6 bases). The CDR3 length is 15 residues. From germline, CDR1 is SGHRS and CDR2 YFSETQ. V was trimmed by 2 bases and J by 0 bases, leaving 6 bases between them. CDR3: CASSLGGSGANVLTF. The CDR3 DNA reads as TGCGCCAGCAGCTTAGGGGGCTCTGGGGCCAACGTCCTGACTTTC.

This clone was observed at least ten times. This sequence joins TRBV7-9 and TRBJ1-4; D gene ambiguous. The CDR3 sequence is 16 residues long. Germline CDR1 and CDR2: SEHNR and FQNEAQ (reference sequence). V lost 2 bases and J 8 bases, leaving 18 bases between the germline ends. CDR3 region: CASSLKVAVLAEKLFF. CDR3 sequence (DNA): TGTGCCAGCAGCTTAAAGGTGGCGGTCCTAGCGGAAAAACTGTTTTTT.